Each of the 30 T cell receptor beta chains below was sequenced from the same sample in a study of circulating and synovial CD4+ cells in juvenile arthritis. Data came from immunoSEQ multiplex PCR; TCRdb stores just in-frame clones and leaves some out. The sample includes 39,000 or so clones, just under 95% of them seen just once. Specimen: CD4+ T cells from blood. The source of these receptors is a human donor with juvenile idiopathic arthritis.

This clone was seen more than once but under ten times. The V and J genes are TRBV18 and TRBJ1-3, with D possibly matching TRBD1 (6 bases). CDR3 size: 13 residues. From germline, CDR1 is KGHSH and CDR2 LQKENI. V lost 3 bases and J 4 bases, leaving 7 bases between the germline ends. CDR3 loop: CASSPGQGNTIYF. The CDR3 nucleotides are TGTGCCAGCTCACCCGGACAGGGAAACACCATATATTTT.

The chain is built from TRBV29-1 and TRBJ2-1; 8 nucleotides line up with TRBD2. CDR1 and CDR2 (germline): SQVTM, ANQGSEA. The CDR3 has 12 residues. The V gene end was trimmed by 2 bases and the J gene end by 7 bases; junction bases not matched to a gene: 1. The CDR3 region is CSVESGGNEQFF. CDR3 nucleotide sequence: TGCAGCGTTGAAAGCGGGGGTAATGAGCAGTTCTTC.

To note about this clone: Other nucleotide sequences in the sample specify the same CDR3. The rearrangement joins TRBV7-2 to TRBJ2-7, with D unresolved. The V gene's germline CDR1 is SGHTA and CDR2 FQGNSA. The CDR3 length is 17 residues. Trimming cost V 5 bases and J 3 bases, with 23 bases left between them. The CDR3 region has the DNA TGTGCCAGCAGCCCTATTATCGCCCCCCGGGTGCGCTACGAGCAGTACTTC. The encoded protein is CASSPIIAPRVRYEQYF.

The V and J genes are TRBV18 and TRBJ2-7, with 7 nucleotides matching TRBD1. The CDR3 is 14 residues long. The V gene end was trimmed by 5 bases and the J gene end by 7 bases; junction bases not matched to a gene: 11. From germline, CDR1 is KGHSH and CDR2 LQKENI. The CDR3 protein is CASSSRQGEGEQYF. The CDR3 nucleotides read TGTGCCAGCTCATCAAGACAGGGTGAGGGGGAGCAGTACTTC.

This sequence joins TRBV18 and TRBJ2-5; 8 nucleotides line up with TRBD2. The CDR3 spans 16 residues. The J segment lost 5 bases and the V segment lost 3 bases, leaving 11 bases of the junction unmatched. CDR1 and CDR2 (germline): KGHSH, LQKENI. This CDR3 is CASSPRRVAGTETQYF. CDR3 nucleotides: TGTGCCAGCTCACCCAGGAGGGTAGCGGGGACGGAGACCCAGTACTTC.

V usage is TRBV11-1 and J usage is TRBJ1-1; D gene unclear. Germline CDR1 reads SGHAT; CDR2 reads FQDESV (reference sequence). Trimming removed 1 base at V and 6 bases at J, with 9 bases between. The CDR3 totals 13 residues. In DNA, the CDR3 is TGTGCCAGCAGCTTAGACACCGGGGCTGAAGCTTTCTTT. It translates to CASSLDTGAEAFF.

This chain connects TRBV5-4 to TRBJ2-3; a possible D gene is TRBD2 (7 bases). V lost 3 bases and J lost 1, with 9 bases in between. Germline V gene sequence: CDR1 SGHNT, CDR2 YYREEE (reference sequence). This CDR3 has 14 residues. The DNA of the CDR3 is TGTGCCAGCAGCTGGGGGGGGCGCACAGATACGCAGTATTTT. Translating gives CASSWGGRTDTQYF.

This clone was found a few times. The rearrangement uses TRBV6-6 and TRBJ1-3; D ambiguous. Germline CDR1 reads MNHNY; CDR2 reads SVGAGI (reference sequence). Deletions cut 4 bases from V and 4 bases from J, with 14 bases between. The CDR3 extends over 15 amino acids. This CDR3 is CASSLSIGGGNTIYF. The CDR3 DNA sequence: TGTGCCAGCAGTTTGTCGATCGGAGGCGGAAACACCATATATTTT.

The CDR3 spells CASSVESGLRTEQYF. In DNA, the CDR3 is TGTGCCAGCAGCGTAGAGTCTGGTCTACGTACGGAGCAGTACTTC. This chain links TRBV9 with TRBJ2-7; D not certain. Trimming took off 0 bases at V and 7 bases at J, with 17 bases between the two ends. The CDR3 covers 15 residues. Germline V gene data show CDR1 as SGDLS and CDR2 as YYNGEE.

The V call is TRBV4-2, the J call TRBJ1-5; tentative D call: TRBD1 (5 bases). This CDR3 spans 14 amino acids. Trimming removed 4 bases from V and 4 bases from J, with 11 bases in between. From germline, CDR1 is LGHNA and CDR2 YNFKEQ. The CDR3 region has the DNA TGTGCCAGCAGCCTGACAGTAGTTAATCAGCCCCAGCATTTT. This codes for CASSLTVVNQPQHF.

V gene TRBV6-6 combines with J gene TRBJ1-2; 7 bases line up with TRBD1. This CDR3 region has 14 residues. The V segment lost 5 bases and the J segment 4 bases; nucleotides outside the gene matches: 7. Germline assignment: CDR1 MNHNY and CDR2 SVGAGI (reference sequence). CDR3 sequence reads: CASSIRQGPYGYTF. The CDR3 DNA is TGTGCCAGCAGTATCCGACAGGGACCCTATGGCTACACCTTC.

This chain connects TRBV6-5 to TRBJ2-5; 7 nucleotides match TRBD1. The tail of the sequence fits TRBJ2-7 better, so the J call may be wrong. Germline V lookup: CDR1 MNHEY, CDR2 SVGAGI. CDR3 length: 14 residues. CDR3 protein: CASSYSPGGYEQYF. CDR3 DNA sequence: TGTGCCAGCAGTTACTCGCCAGGGGGCTACGAGCAGTACTTC.

The chain joins TRBV7-8 to TRBJ2-5, with 8 nucleotides matching TRBD2. J lost 5 bases, V lost 4 bases, and 9 bases had no gene match. In germline, CDR1 is SGHVS, CDR2 FQNEAQ. This CDR3 contains 15 residues. In DNA, the CDR3 is TGTGCCAGCAGCTCCTCGGGGGGGCCCCGGGAGACCCAGTACTTC. Its protein product is CASSSSGGPRETQYF.

The V and J genes are TRBV4-3 and TRBJ1-6; no definite D call. Germline loops: CDR1 LGHNA, CDR2 YSLEER. CDR3 length equals 16 residues. Trimming left V 0 bases short and J 9 bases short, with 15 bases between. The CDR3, as DNA: TGCGCCAGCAGCCAAGATCGCGGGGTTGTAGGTTCACCCCTCCACTTT. As protein: CASSQDRGVVGSPLHF.

The J gene is TRBJ1-3, the V gene TRBV5-1; 7 bases line up with TRBD1. This CDR3 comprises 15 residues. V dropped 5 bases and J dropped 0; count of bases not matched to a gene: 5. The germline CDR1 and CDR2 sequences are SGHRS and YFSETQ. CDR3 residues: CASREGTVSGNTIYF. The DNA of the CDR3 is TGCGCCAGCAGGGAGGGGACAGTCTCTGGAAACACCATATATTTT.

The chain uses TRBV2 and TRBJ2-2; 9 nucleotides agree with TRBD1. V lost 5 bases and J lost 6; bases outside the gene matches: 4. The CDR3 loop spans 14 amino acids. Looked up from germline, CDR1 is SNHLY and CDR2 is FYNNEI. The CDR3 is CASSLDRGAGELFF. CDR3 DNA: TGTGCCAGCAGTTTAGACAGGGGGGCCGGGGAGCTGTTTTTT.

The chain employs TRBV6-1 and TRBJ2-5; 7 bases line up with TRBD1. This CDR3 is built from 17 residues. The germline V gene encodes CDR1 MNHNS and CDR2 SASEGT. After removal of 1 base from V and 5 bases from J, the junction contained 13 bases not matched to a gene. CDR3 loop: CASSEDRGRGSWETQYF. CDR3 DNA: TGTGCCAGCAGTGAAGACAGGGGAAGGGGTAGTTGGGAGACCCAGTACTTC.

This chain joins TRBV30 and TRBJ1-2; 10 bases align to TRBD1. This CDR3 spans 13 amino acids. With V trimmed by 7 bases and J by 3 bases, 5 bases remained unmatched. Germline assignment: CDR1 GTSNPN and CDR2 SVGIG (reference sequence). The chain's CDR3 is CAFRDRGDYGYTF. In DNA, the CDR3 is TGTGCCTTCCGGGACAGGGGAGACTATGGCTACACCTTC.

The chain has TRBV7-6 and TRBJ1-2; TRBD1 agrees at 9 bases. This CDR3 spans 15 amino acids. Looked up from germline, CDR1 is SGHVS and CDR2 is FNYEAQ. Trimming removed 5 bases from V and 2 bases from J; junction bases left unmatched: 6. CDR3: CASSARTGGNYGYTF. In DNA form, the CDR3 reads TGTGCCAGCAGCGCGCGAACAGGGGGCAACTATGGCTACACCTTC.

The CDR3 DNA reads as TGTGCCAGCAGCTCGCGCGGACAGGGGAACTATGGCTACACCTTC. Its translation: CASSSRGQGNYGYTF. J is TRBJ1-2 and V is TRBV11-2, with TRBD1 identical over 9 bases. V shed 4 bases and J 2 bases; nucleotides not matched to a gene: 5. There are 15 residues in the CDR3. Germline lookup yields CDR1 SGHAT and CDR2 FQNNGV.

This clone was seen once. V and J are TRBV18 and TRBJ1-2; TRBD1 agrees at 7 bases. After removal of 2 bases from V and 4 bases from J, the junction contained 10 bases not matched to a gene. CDR1 and CDR2 from the germline V gene are KGHSH and LQKENI. The CDR3 spans 16 residues. Here the CDR3 DNA reads TGTGCCAGCTCACCATCAAGACAGGGTCTTGGCTATGGCTACACCTTC. Translation: CASSPSRQGLGYGYTF.

As regards this clone: Germline and junction disagree at one end, which may indicate a read error. The sample holds other DNA sequences that translate to the same CDR3. This chain connects TRBV11-2 to TRBJ1-6, with TRBD1 matching 8 bases. This CDR3 is built from 17 residues. CDR1 is SGHAT and CDR2 is FQNNGV in the germline V gene. CDR3: CASSLGATGGYNSPLHF. DNA for the CDR3: TGTGCCAGCAGCTTAGGGGCCACAGGGGGATATAATTCCCCCCTCCACTTT.

The chain is built from TRBV5-6 and TRBJ2-7, with 9 positions matching TRBD2. The CDR3 loop spans 16 amino acids. The germline gives CDR1 SGHDT, CDR2 YYEEEE. The V segment lost 0 bases and the J segment 2 bases; nucleotides outside the gene matches: 6. The CDR3 DNA reads TGTGCCAGCAGCTTGGTAGGACTAGCGAGGACCTACGAGCAGTACTTC. Amino acids: CASSLVGLARTYEQYF.

V and J are TRBV5-4 and TRBJ2-2; D is possibly TRBD2 (6 bases). The CDR3 runs 14 residues. CDR1 is SGHNT and CDR2 is YYREEE in the germline V gene (reference sequence). Trimming stripped 9 bases from V and 5 bases from J, with 17 bases between. DNA of the CDR3: TGTGCCATCAAACCGGGGGAGAATACCGGGGAGCTGTTTTTT. Translated: CAIKPGENTGELFF.

The V and J genes are TRBV6-5 and TRBJ2-7; D perhaps matches TRBD1 (5 bases). Per germline, CDR1 MNHEY and CDR2 SVGAGI. The V end was cut by 11 bases, the J end by 1 base, with 9 bases between. There are 11 residues in the CDR3. The CDR3: CAAQGSYEQYF. The DNA for the CDR3 is TGTGCCGCCCAGGGATCCTACGAGCAGTACTTC.

The chain uses TRBV4-2 and TRBJ1-2, with 7 bases identical to TRBD1. Germline V gene lookup returns CDR1 LGHNA and CDR2 YNFKEQ. CDR3 length: 15 residues. Unmatched junction bases numbered 7, after V lost 2 bases and J lost 4 bases. The DNA for the CDR3 is TGTGCCAGCAGCCAACTACTAGGACAGGCCTATGGCTACACCTTC. Translation gives CASSQLLGQAYGYTF.

This rearrangement joins TRBV5-5 to TRBJ1-3; 10 nucleotides align to TRBD1. The CDR3 sequence is 17 residues long. Germline loops: CDR1 SGHKS, CDR2 YYEKEE (reference sequence). The V segment lost 4 bases and the J segment 3 bases; nucleotides outside the gene matches: 10. Written as DNA, the CDR3 is TGTGCCAGCAGCCAGGGGACAGGGGATGTGATTGGAAACACCATATATTTT. Residues: CASSQGTGDVIGNTIYF.

The chain uses TRBV5-4 and TRBJ1-1; D might be TRBD1 (6 bases). Trimming removed 2 bases at V and 6 bases at J, with 17 bases between. This CDR3 contains 15 residues. Looked up from germline, CDR1 is SGHNT and CDR2 is YYREEE (reference sequence). The CDR3 region is CASSLSIGGGPEAFF. CDR3 in DNA: TGTGCCAGCAGCTTATCAATTGGGGGCGGCCCTGAAGCTTTCTTT. The variable domain in full, completed from reference TRBV5-4 and TRBJ1-1, reads ETGVTQSPTHLIKTRGQQVTLRCSSQSGHNTVSWYQQALGQGPQFIFQYYREEENGRGNFPPRFSGLQFPNYSSELNVNALELDDSALYLCASSLSIGGGPEAFFGQGTRLTVV.

This chain uses TRBV5-1 with TRBJ1-5; 10 bases align to TRBD1. V trimming: 5 bases; J trimming: 6 bases; junction bases outside the gene matches: 8. This CDR3 has 15 amino acids. Germline values: CDR1 SGHRS, CDR2 YFSETQ. The CDR3 sequence is CASSQTGGIGQPQHF. CDR3 coding DNA: TGCGCCAGCAGTCAGACAGGGGGCATTGGTCAGCCCCAGCATTTT. Full variable domain (outside the CDR3, taken from reference TRBV5-1 and TRBJ1-5): KAGVTQTPRYLIKTRGQQVTLSCSPISGHRSVSWYQQTPGQGLQFLFEYFSETQRNKGNFPGRFSGRQFSNSRSEMNVSTLELGDSALYLCASSQTGGIGQPQHFGDGTRLSIL.

The chain couples TRBV25-1 to TRBJ1-2, with D tentatively TRBD1 (6 bases). The length of the CDR3 is 14 residues. Trimming pared 2 bases from V and 6 bases from J, leaving 13 bases between. Germline CDR1 is MGHDK and CDR2 is SYGVNS. For the CDR3, the DNA is TGTGCCAGCAGTGAAATGCTGGGGGCCCATGGCTACACCTTC. Translating it yields CASSEMLGAHGYTF.